This TCR beta chain was observed in a study of vaccination and CD4 T cells after COVID-19. Study at large: Post-COVID draws came a median 101 days after diagnosis (range 35 to 161).

Described treatment: roughly 11-day PBMC culture with coronavirus spike peptide pools or control peptides (ViraFEST assay). Expanded clonotypes were found by TCR sequencing after peptide-pool stimulation (ViraFEST). Cells received half-medium changes with fresh IL-2 medium on days 3 and 7. Oncomine TCR Beta short-read sequencing was applied to DNA from cultured CD4+ T cells. TCRdb redid the calling of the PCR reads with MiXCR, one entry per CDR3 protein. Among about 20,000 distinct CDR3 sequences, over 35% were seen once, and the ten largest hold roughly 20%. Worth noting for this clonotype: Antigen specificity is unknown.

V was clipped by 2 bases and J by 0 bases; unmatched bases: 13. This CDR3 has 17 amino acids. Germline V gene data show CDR1 as GTSNPN and CDR2 as SVGIG (reference sequence). The genes are TRBV30 and TRBJ2-7; 7 bases map to TRBD2. The sequence derives from a human donor who received a COVID-19 vaccine. The specimen was CD4+ T cells from blood, cultured in vitro, collected before SARS-CoV-2 vaccination. CDR3 residues: CAWSPPRGGLGSYEQYF. CDR3 nucleotides: TGTGCCTGGAGTCCCCCCCGGGGAGGGTTGGGCTCCTACGAGCAGTACTTC.